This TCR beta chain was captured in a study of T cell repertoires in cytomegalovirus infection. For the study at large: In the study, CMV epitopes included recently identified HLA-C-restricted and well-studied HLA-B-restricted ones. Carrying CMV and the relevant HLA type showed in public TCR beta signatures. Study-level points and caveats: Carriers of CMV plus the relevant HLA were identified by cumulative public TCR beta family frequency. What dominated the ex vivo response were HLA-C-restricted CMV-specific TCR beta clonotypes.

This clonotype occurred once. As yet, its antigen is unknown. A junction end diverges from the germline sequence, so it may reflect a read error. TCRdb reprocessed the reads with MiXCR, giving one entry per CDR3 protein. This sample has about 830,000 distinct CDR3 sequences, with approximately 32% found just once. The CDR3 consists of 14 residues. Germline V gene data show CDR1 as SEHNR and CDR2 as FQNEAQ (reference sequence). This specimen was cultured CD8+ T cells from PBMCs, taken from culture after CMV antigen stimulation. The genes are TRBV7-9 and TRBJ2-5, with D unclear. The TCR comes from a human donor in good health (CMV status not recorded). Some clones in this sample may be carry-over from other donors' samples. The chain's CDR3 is CANSHLGNQETQYF. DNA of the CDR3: TGTGCCAACAGCCACCTTGGGAATCAAGAGACCCAGTACTTC.